This section outlines one TCR beta chain sequence together with its context. The antigen is not known. The source of the sample is a study of shared clonotypes between healthy human individuals. Findings and caveats of the study: Represented diversity (both genetic and exposure-history) was limited by the small number of donors.

TCRdb's table, derived via immunoSEQ multiplex PCR, lists solely in-frame clones and lacks some. The sample records over 2 million clones, 85% to 95% being singletons. Trimming cost V 1 base and J 6 bases, with 4 bases left between them. Germline V lookup: CDR1 GTSNPN, CDR2 SVGIG (reference sequence). The CDR3 is 11 residues long. The source of this sequence is a man aged 18 to 29 in good health. Some clones in this sample may be carry-over from other donors' samples. Sequencing used naive CD4+ T cells from PBMCs. Subset denoted: CD45RA+ positively selected. This rearrangement joins TRBV30 to TRBJ2-1; no firm D call. CDR3 protein: CAWSAFNEQFF. CDR3 bases: TGTGCCTGGAGTGCCTTCAATGAGCAGTTCTTC.